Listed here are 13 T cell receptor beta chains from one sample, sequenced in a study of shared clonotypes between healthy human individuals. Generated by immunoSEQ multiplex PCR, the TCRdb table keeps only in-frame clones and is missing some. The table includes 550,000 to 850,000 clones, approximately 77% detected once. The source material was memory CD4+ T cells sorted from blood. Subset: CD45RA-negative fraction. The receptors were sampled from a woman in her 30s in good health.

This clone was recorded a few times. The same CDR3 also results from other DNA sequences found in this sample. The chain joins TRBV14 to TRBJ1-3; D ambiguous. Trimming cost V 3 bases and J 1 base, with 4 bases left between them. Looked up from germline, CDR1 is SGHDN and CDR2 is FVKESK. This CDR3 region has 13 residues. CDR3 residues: CASSHPSGNTIYF. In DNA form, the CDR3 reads TGTGCCAGCAGCCACCCGTCTGGAAACACCATATATTTT.

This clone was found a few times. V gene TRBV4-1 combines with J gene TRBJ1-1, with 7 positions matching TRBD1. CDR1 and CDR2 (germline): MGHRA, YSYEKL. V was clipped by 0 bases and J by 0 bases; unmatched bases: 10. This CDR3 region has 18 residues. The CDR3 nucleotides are TGCGCCAGCAGCCAAGATCCGAGGGGGCGAACAATGAACACTGAAGCTTTCTTT. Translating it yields CASSQDPRGRTMNTEAFF.

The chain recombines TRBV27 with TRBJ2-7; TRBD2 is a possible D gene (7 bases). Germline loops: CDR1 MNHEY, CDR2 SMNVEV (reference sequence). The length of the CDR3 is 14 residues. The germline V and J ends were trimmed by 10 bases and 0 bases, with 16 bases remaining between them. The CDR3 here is CATVGGPSSYEQYF. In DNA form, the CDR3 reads TGTGCCACCGTCGGGGGGCCAAGCTCCTACGAGCAGTACTTC.

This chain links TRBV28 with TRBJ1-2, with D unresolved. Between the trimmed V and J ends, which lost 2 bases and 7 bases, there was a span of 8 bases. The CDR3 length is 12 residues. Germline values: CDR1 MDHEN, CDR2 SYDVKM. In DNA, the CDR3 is TGTGCCAGCAGTTTACGTCGGGGTGGCTACACCTTC. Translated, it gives CASSLRRGGYTF.

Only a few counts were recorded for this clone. The CDR3 region has the DNA TGCGCCAGACGAATGAGGTACACCTTC. Its protein product is CARRMRYTF. The chain uses TRBV10-1 and TRBJ1-2; D gene uncertain. This CDR3 contains 9 residues. CDR1 is WNHNN, CDR2 SYGVQD, per germline (reference sequence). Trimming shortened V by 9 bases and J by 11 bases, and 10 bases separated the two germline ends.

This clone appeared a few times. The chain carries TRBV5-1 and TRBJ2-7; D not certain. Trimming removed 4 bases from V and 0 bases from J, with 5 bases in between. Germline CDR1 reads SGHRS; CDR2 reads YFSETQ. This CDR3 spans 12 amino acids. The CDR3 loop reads CASSGFSYEQYF. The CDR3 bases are TGCGCCAGCAGCGGGTTCTCCTACGAGCAGTACTTC.

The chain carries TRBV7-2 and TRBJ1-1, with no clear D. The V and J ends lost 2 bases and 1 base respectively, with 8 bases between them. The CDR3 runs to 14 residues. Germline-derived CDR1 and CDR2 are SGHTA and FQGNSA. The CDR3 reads CASSLNSGNTEAFF. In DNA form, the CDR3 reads TGTGCCAGCAGCTTAAACTCGGGGAACACTGAAGCTTTCTTT.

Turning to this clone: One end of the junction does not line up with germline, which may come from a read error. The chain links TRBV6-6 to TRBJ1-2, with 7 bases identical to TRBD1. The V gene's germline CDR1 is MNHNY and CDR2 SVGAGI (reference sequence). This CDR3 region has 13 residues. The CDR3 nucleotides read TGTGCCATCAGTGTGCACAGGGGCTATGGCTACACCTTC. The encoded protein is CAISVHRGYGYTF.

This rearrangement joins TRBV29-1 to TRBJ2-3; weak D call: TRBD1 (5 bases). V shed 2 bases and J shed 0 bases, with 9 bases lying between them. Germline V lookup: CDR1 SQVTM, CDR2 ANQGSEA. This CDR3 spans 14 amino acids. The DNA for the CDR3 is TGCAGCGTTGAAAAAGGGGCGAGCACAGATACGCAGTATTTT. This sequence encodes CSVEKGASTDTQYF.

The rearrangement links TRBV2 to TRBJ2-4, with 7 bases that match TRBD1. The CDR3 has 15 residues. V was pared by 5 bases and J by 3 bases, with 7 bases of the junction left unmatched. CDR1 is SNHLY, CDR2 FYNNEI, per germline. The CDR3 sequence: CASSLQGFGKNIQYF. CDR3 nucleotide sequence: TGTGCCAGCAGTCTACAGGGGTTTGGCAAAAACATTCAGTACTTC.

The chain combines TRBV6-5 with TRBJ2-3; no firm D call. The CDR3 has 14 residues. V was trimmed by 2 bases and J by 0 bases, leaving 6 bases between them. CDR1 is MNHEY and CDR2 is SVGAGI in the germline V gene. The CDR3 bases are TGTGCCAGCAGTTACGGGCGGAGCACAGATACGCAGTATTTT. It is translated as CASSYGRSTDTQYF.

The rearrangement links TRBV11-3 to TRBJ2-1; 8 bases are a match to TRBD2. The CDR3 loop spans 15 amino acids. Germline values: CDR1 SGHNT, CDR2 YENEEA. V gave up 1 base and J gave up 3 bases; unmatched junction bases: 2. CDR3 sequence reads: CASSLGAGDYNEQFF. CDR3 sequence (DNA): TGTGCCAGCAGCTTAGGAGCGGGAGACTACAATGAGCAGTTCTTC.

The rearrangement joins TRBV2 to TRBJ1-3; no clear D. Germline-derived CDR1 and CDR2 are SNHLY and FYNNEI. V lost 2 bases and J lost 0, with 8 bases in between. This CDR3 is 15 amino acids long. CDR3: CASSERGYSGNTIYF. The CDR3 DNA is TGTGCCAGCAGTGAACGGGGTTACTCTGGAAACACCATATATTTT.